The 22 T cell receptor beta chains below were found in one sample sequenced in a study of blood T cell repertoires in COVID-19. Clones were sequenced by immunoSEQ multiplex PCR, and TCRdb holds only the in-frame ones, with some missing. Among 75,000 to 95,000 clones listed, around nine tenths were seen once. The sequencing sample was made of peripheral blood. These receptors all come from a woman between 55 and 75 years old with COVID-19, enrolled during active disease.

The CDR3 sequence: CASSYHRTDYGYTF. CDR3 bases: TGTGCCAGCAGTTACCACAGGACGGACTATGGCTACACCTTC. V usage is TRBV6-5 and J usage is TRBJ1-2, with a tentative D call TRBD1 (5 bases). Germline loops: CDR1 MNHEY, CDR2 SVGAGI. This CDR3 has 14 residues. Trimming cost V 2 bases and J 3 bases, with 10 bases left between them.

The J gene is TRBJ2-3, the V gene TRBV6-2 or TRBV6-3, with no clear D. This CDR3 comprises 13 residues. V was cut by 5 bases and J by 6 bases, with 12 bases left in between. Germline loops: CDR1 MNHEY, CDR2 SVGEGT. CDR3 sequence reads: CASSPPPEDTQYF. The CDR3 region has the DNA TGTGCCAGCAGTCCCCCCCCGGAGGATACGCAGTATTTT.

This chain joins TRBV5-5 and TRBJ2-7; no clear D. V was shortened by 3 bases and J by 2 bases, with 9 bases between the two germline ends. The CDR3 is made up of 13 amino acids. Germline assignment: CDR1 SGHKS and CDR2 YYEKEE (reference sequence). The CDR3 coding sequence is TGTGCCAGCAGCTCCCCACAAGCCTACGAGCAGTACTTC. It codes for CASSSPQAYEQYF.

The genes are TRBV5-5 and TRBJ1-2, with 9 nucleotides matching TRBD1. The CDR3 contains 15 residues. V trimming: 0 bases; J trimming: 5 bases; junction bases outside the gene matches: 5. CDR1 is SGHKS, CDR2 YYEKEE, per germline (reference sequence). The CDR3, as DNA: TGTGCCAGCAGCTTGGGTTATGGGACAGGGTATGGCTACACCTTC. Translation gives CASSLGYGTGYGYTF. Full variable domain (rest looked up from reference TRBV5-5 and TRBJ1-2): DAGVTQSPTHLIKTRGQQVTLRCSPISGHKSVSWYQQVLGQGPQFIFQYYEKEERGRGNFPDRFSARQFPNYSSELNVNALLLGDSALYLCASSLGYGTGYGYTFGSGTRLTVV.

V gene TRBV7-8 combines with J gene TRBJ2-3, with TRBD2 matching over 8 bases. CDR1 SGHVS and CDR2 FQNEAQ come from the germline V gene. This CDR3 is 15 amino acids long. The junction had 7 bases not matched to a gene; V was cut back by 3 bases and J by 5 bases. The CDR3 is CASSFSGGAGDTQYF. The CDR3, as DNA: TGTGCCAGCAGCTTTTCCGGGGGGGCCGGAGATACGCAGTATTTT.

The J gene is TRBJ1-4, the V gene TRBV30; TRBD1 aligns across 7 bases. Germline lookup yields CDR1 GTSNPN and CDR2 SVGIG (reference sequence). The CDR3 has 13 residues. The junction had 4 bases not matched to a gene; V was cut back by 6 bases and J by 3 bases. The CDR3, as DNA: TGTGCCTGCCCCGGGACAGCTAATGAAAAACTGTTTTTT. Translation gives CACPGTANEKLFF.

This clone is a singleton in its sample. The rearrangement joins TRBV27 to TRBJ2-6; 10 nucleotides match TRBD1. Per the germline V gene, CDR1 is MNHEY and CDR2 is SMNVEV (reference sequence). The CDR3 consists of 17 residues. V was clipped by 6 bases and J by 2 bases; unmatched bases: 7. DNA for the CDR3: TGTGCCAGCAGCAAATTGACAGGGGGCCCTGGGGCCAACGTCCTGACTTTC. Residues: CASSKLTGGPGANVLTF.

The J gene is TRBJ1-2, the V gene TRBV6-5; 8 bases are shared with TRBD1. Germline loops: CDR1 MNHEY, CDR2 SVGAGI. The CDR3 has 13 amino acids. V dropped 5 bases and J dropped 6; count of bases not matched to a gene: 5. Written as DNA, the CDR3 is TGTGCCAGCAGTAAGGACAGGGATGATGGCTACACCTTC. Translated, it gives CASSKDRDDGYTF.

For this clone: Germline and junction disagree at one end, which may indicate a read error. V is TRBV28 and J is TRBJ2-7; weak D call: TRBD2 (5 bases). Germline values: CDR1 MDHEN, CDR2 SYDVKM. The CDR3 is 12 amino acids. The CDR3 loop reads CASSLVRARADF. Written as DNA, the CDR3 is TGTGCCAGCAGTTTAGTCCGAGCACGAGCGGATTTC.

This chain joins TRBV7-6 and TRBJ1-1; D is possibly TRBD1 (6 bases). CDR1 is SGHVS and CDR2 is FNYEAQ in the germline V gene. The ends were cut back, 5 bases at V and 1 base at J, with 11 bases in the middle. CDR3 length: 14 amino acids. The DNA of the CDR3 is TGTGCCAGCAGCCGGGACAAGGGGAACACTGAAGCTTTCTTT. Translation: CASSRDKGNTEAFF.

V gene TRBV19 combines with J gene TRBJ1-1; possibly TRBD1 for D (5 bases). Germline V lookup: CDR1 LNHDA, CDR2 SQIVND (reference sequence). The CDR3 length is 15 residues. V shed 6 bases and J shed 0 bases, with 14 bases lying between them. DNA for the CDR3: TGTGCCAGTAGGGCCCTGGGAGGGGTGAACACTGAAGCTTTCTTT. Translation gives CASRALGGVNTEAFF.

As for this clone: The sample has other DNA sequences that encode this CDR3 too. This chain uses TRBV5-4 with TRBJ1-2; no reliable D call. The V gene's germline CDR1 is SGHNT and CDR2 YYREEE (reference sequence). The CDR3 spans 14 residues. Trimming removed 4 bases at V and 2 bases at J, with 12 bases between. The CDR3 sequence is CASSPGGGNYGYTF. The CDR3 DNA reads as TGTGCCAGCAGCCCTGGAGGTGGGAACTATGGCTACACCTTC.

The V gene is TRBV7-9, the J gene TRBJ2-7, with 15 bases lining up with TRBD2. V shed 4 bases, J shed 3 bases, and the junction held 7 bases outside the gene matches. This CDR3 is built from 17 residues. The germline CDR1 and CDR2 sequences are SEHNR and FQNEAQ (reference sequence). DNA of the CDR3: TGTGCCAGCAGCTCGAAAGGACTAGCGGGGGGGCTCTACGAGCAGTACTTC. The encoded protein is CASSSKGLAGGLYEQYF.

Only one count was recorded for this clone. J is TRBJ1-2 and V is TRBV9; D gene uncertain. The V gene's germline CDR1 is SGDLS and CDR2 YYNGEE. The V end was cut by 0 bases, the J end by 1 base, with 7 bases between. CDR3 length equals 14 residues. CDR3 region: CASSVGNSNYGYTF. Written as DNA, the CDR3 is TGTGCCAGCAGCGTAGGGAACAGTAACTATGGCTACACCTTC.

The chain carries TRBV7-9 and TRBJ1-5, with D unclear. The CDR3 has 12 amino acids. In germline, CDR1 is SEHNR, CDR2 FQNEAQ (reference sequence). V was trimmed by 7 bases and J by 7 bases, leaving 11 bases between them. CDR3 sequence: CASTWGDQPQHF. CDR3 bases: TGTGCCAGCACTTGGGGAGACCAGCCCCAGCATTTT. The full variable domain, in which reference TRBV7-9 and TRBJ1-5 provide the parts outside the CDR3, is DTGVSQNPRHKITKRGQNVTFRCDPISEHNRLYWYRQTLGQGPEFLTYFQNEAQLEKSRLLSDRFSAERPKGSFSTLEIQRTEQGDSAMYLCASTWGDQPQHFGDGTRLSIL.

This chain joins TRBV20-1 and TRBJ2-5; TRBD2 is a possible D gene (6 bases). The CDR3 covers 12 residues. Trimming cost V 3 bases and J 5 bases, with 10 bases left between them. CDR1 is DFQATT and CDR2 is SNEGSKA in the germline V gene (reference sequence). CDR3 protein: CSASGGRETQYF. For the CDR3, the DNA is TGCAGTGCTAGTGGGGGGAGGGAGACCCAGTACTTC.

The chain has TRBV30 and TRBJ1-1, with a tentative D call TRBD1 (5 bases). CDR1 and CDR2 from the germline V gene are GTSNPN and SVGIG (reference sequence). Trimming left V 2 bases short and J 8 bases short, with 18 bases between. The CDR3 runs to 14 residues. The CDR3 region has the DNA TGTGCCTGGAGTCAGCAGGGTAAGGGGATCGAAGCTTTCTTT. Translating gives CAWSQQGKGIEAFF.

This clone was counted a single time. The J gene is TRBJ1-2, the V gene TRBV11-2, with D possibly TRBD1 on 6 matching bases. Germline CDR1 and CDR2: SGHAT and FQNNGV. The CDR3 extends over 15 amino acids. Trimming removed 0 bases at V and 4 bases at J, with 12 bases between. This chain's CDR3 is CASSLDPSGAYGYTF. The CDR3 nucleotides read TGTGCCAGCAGCTTAGATCCGTCAGGGGCCTATGGCTACACCTTC.

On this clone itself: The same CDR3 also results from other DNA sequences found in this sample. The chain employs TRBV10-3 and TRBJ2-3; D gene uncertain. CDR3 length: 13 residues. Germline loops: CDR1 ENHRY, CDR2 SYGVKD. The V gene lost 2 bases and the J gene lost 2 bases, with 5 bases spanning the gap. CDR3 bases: TGTGCCATCAGTGAGCCATCCACAGATACGCAGTATTTT. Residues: CAISEPSTDTQYF.

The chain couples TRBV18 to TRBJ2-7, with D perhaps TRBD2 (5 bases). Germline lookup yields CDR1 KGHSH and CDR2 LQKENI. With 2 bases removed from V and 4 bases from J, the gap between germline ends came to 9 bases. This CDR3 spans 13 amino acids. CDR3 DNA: TGTGCCAGCTCACCATTCGGGGAATACGAGCAGTACTTC. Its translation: CASSPFGEYEQYF.

The CDR3 DNA reads as TGCGCCAGCAGCTTGCAGACAGGGCGTCCCTACGAGCAGTACTTC. It encodes CASSLQTGRPYEQYF. This chain uses TRBV5-1 with TRBJ2-7; 7 bases map to TRBD1. V gave up 1 base and J gave up 2 bases; unmatched junction bases: 6. The CDR3 runs to 15 residues. Germline CDR1 SGHRS, CDR2 YFSETQ.

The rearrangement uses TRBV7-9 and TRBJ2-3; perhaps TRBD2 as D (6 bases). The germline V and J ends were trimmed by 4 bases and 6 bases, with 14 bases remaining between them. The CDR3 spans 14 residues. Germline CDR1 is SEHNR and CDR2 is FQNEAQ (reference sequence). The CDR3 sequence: CASSSGLSPDTQYF. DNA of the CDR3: TGTGCCAGCAGCTCCGGACTATCCCCTGATACGCAGTATTTT.